What follows are 4 T cell receptor beta chains derived from one specimen sequenced in a study of shared clonotypes between healthy human individuals. Sequencing was performed with immunoSEQ multiplex PCR; in TCRdb, only in-frame clones are kept and a portion is missing. The sample lists about 610,000 clones; around 97% were seen once. The sample consisted of naive CD4+ T cells sorted from blood. Subset of the sample: CD45RA+ positively selected. All receptors derive from a woman between 25 and 40 years old in good health.

This clone was seen only once. The gene calls are TRBV25-1 and TRBJ2-1; D not resolved. This CDR3 is built from 12 residues. Trimming cost V 5 bases and J 5 bases, with 7 bases left between them. CDR1 and CDR2 (germline): MGHDK, SYGVNS. As DNA, the CDR3 is TGTGCCAGCAGTACGGAAAACAATGAGCAGTTCTTC. As protein: CASSTENNEQFF.

This chain uses TRBV7-2 with TRBJ2-1; D remains unclear. Germline V gene lookup returns CDR1 SGHTA and CDR2 FQGNSA. V was cut by 4 bases and J by 6 bases, with 19 bases left in between. This CDR3 region has 16 residues. This CDR3 reads CASSSPRGGPGNEQFF. The CDR3 nucleotides read TGTGCCAGCAGCTCCCCCCGCGGCGGACCAGGCAATGAGCAGTTCTTC.

V usage is TRBV11-2 and J usage is TRBJ2-2, with D maybe TRBD1 (5 bases). The CDR3 length is 18 residues. Germline values: CDR1 SGHAT, CDR2 FQNNGV. Trimming pared 3 bases from V and 0 bases from J, leaving 17 bases between. The CDR3 region has the DNA TGTGCCAGCAGCTTCCTTCAGGGTACCTTCGCGAACACCGGGGAGCTGTTTTTT. Its protein product is CASSFLQGTFANTGELFF.

The rearrangement uses TRBV2 and TRBJ2-6; D is unresolved. V dropped 7 bases and J dropped 0 bases, with 7 bases sitting between them. Germline V CDR1 and CDR2: SNHLY, FYNNEI. The CDR3 sequence is 14 residues long. The CDR3 region is CASNPNSGANVLTF. The DNA for the CDR3 is TGTGCCAGCAACCCGAACTCTGGGGCCAACGTCCTGACTTTC. Based on the CDR3 plus reference TRBV2 and TRBJ2-6, the full variable domain is EPEVTQTPSHQVTQMGQEVILRCVPISNHLYFYWYRQILGQKVEFLVSFYNNEISEKSEIFDDQFSVERPDGSNFTLKIRSTKLEDSAMYFCASNPNSGANVLTFGAGSRLTVL.